This TCR beta chain was sequenced for a study of shared clonotypes between healthy human individuals. The wider study: Three CD4 naive, three CD4 memory, two CD8 naive and one CD8 memory plate were used per donor.

Only in-frame clones appear in the TCRdb table, and some are missing; sequencing was by immunoSEQ multiplex PCR. The sample shows hundreds of thousands of clones, around 96% of them seen only once. Comment on this clone: Its cognate antigen is unknown.

This CDR3 comprises 14 residues. The V end lost 4 bases, the J end lost 4 bases, and 14 bases lay between the germline ends. Per germline, CDR1 MNHEY and CDR2 SVGAGI. Study-wide results and limits: Between four donors, naive CD4 clonotypes were shared at a level of about 5%.

Terminally differentiated effector memory CD45RA+ cells were excluded by CCR7 positive selection of CD45RO-negative cells. HIV-negative, healthy adults without recent acute infections or vaccinations were the donors. This TCR derives from a woman in her 30s in good health. The sample was naive CD8+ T cells sorted from blood. This chain uses TRBV6-5 with TRBJ2-7; D is possibly TRBD1 (5 bases). CDR3 coding DNA: TGTGCCAGCAGTTTCGACAGCGTCGAATACGAGCAGTACTTC. This gives the protein CASSFDSVEYEQYF.